The 18 T cell receptor beta chains below all came from one sample that was sequenced in a study of CD8 T cells in ankylosing spondylitis (dated by TCRdb to the late 2010s). Their recognized antigens are unknown. The paper's findings and limits, for the study overall: Blood from ankylosing spondylitis patients appeared to be characterized by a TCR beta motif made up of seven or eight highly homologous amino acid variants.

The library was obtained by 5' RACE. The sample was run on an Illumina HiSeq 2500. TCRdb handled the public reads itself, with Q25 trimming in fastp and clone calling in MiXCR, and kept productive beta chains. Rows with a matching CDR3 protein are joined into one entry that keeps the most common DNA and genes. The sample contains a few hundred thousand distinct CDR3 sequences, under 8.5% of them found a single time. Roughly 15% of the sample comes from the top ten. The sample consisted of blood, either unsorted or a sorted T cell fraction (not recorded which). These receptors all come from a male donor with ankylosing spondylitis.

This clonotype was recorded a few times. This may arise from a read error, as a much more abundant clone is one base away. The genes are TRBV29-1 and TRBJ2-5, with TRBD2 matching over 12 bases. Germline CDR1 SQVTM, CDR2 ANQGSEA. This CDR3 has 14 amino acids. DNA of the CDR3: TGCAGCGTCTCGACTAGCGGGAGAGGAGAGATCCAGTACTTC. Translation gives CSVSTSGRGEIQYF.

This clonotype was found a few times. This chain uses TRBV20-1 with TRBJ2-5; D unclear. V was cut by 3 bases and J by 5 bases, with 10 bases left in between. CDR3 size: 12 residues. Germline lookup yields CDR1 DFQATT and CDR2 SNEGSKA (reference sequence). CDR3 in amino acids: CSASAPGETQYF. CDR3 DNA: TGCAGTGCTAGCGCCCCTGGGGAGACCCAGTACTTC.

The V call is TRBV19, the J call TRBJ2-1; maybe TRBD2 (6 bases). V was pared by 7 bases and J by 2 bases, with 24 bases between. The CDR3 is made up of 18 amino acids. Germline CDR1 is LNHDA and CDR2 is SQIVND (reference sequence). The CDR3, as DNA: TGTGCCAGTACCCATAGGTCGGACTACCTGTCCCCCTACAATGAGCAGTTCTTC. It codes for CASTHRSDYLSPYNEQFF.

This clonotype was recorded a few times. The chain employs TRBV18 and TRBJ1-1, with a weak D call TRBD1 (6 bases). CDR3 length: 16 residues. The germline gives CDR1 KGHSH, CDR2 LQKENI. Trimming stripped 4 bases from V and 3 bases from J, with 18 bases between. DNA for the CDR3: TGTGCCAGCTCACTCGACGGGGGGGCAGTGGACACTGAAGCTTTCTTT. Its translation is CASSLDGGAVDTEAFF.

This clonotype was seen more than once but under ten times. This rearrangement joins TRBV20-1 to TRBJ2-1; D may be TRBD2 (6 bases). The V end was cut by 4 bases, the J end by 10 bases, with 14 bases between. The CDR3 loop spans 12 amino acids. Germline assignment: CDR1 DFQATT and CDR2 SNEGSKA (reference sequence). For the CDR3, the DNA is TGCAGTGCTACCAGCGGGTTCGGGGAGCAGTTCTTC. Protein: CSATSGFGEQFF.

The gene calls are TRBV20-1 and TRBJ2-1; TRBD2 aligns across 7 bases. The ends lost 5 bases at V and 3 bases at J; junction bases unmatched: 10. This CDR3 region has 15 residues. From germline, CDR1 is DFQATT and CDR2 SNEGSKA (reference sequence). The CDR3 loop reads CSAPRSAGVYNEQFF. In nucleotides, the CDR3 is TGCAGTGCTCCAAGATCCGCGGGGGTCTACAATGAGCAGTTCTTC.

In this sample, this clonotype turned up many times. V is TRBV12-3 or TRBV12-4 and J is TRBJ2-1; D might be TRBD1 or TRBD2, each matching 5 bases. The ends were cut back, 6 bases at V and 6 bases at J, with 18 bases in the middle. The CDR3 runs to 15 residues. CDR3 amino acids: CASRYDGDQVNEQFF. For the CDR3, the DNA is TGTGCCAGCAGATATGACGGGGACCAAGTCAATGAGCAGTTCTTC.

This sequence joins TRBV12-3 or TRBV12-4 and TRBJ1-2; D call uncertain. V dropped 6 bases and J dropped 2 bases, with 13 bases sitting between them. This CDR3 region has 14 residues. Here the CDR3 reads CASRYWRDNYGYTF. CDR3 nucleotides: TGTGCCAGCAGATACTGGAGAGACAACTATGGCTACACCTTC.

This clonotype has a single count. The gene calls are TRBV28 and TRBJ2-1; D ambiguous. The germline V and J ends were trimmed by 7 bases and 4 bases, with 14 bases remaining between them. Germline V gene sequence: CDR1 MDHEN, CDR2 SYDVKM. The CDR3 is made up of 14 amino acids. CDR3 loop: CASTPFALYNEQFF. CDR3 nucleotide sequence: TGTGCCAGCACCCCATTTGCCCTTTACAATGAGCAGTTCTTC.

This clonotype was picked up a small number of times. The genes are TRBV2 and TRBJ1-1; D is unresolved. The CDR3 is 15 amino acids. Per germline, CDR1 SNHLY and CDR2 FYNNEI. The V end was cut by 7 bases, the J end by 3 bases, with 18 bases between. CDR3 protein: CASIFEGSWDTEAFF. The DNA for the CDR3 is TGTGCCAGCATTTTCGAGGGCAGTTGGGACACTGAAGCTTTCTTT.

In this sample, this clonotype turned up many times. The V and J genes are TRBV5-1 and TRBJ2-7; D is unresolved. Trimming removed 4 bases from V and 6 bases from J, with 14 bases in between. The CDR3 is 13 amino acids. Germline V gene sequence: CDR1 SGHRS, CDR2 YFSETQ. The CDR3 region is CASSPTGPAEQYF. DNA for the CDR3: TGCGCCAGCAGCCCCACCGGACCCGCCGAGCAGTACTTC.

This clonotype has only a few counts. The J gene is TRBJ2-6, the V gene TRBV13; no definite D call. Germline CDR1 and CDR2: PRHDT and FYEKMQ (reference sequence). V was clipped by 5 bases and J by 4 bases, with 15 bases between them. The CDR3 runs 16 residues. The CDR3 DNA is TGTGCCAGCAGCCGTCAAAGTTCTCTGGGGGCCAACGTCCTGACTTTC. Translated: CASSRQSSLGANVLTF.

CDR3 loop: CSVRDRVGTGELFF. The CDR3 DNA is TGCAGCGTTAGGGACAGGGTAGGAACCGGGGAGCTGTTTTTT. The chain carries TRBV29-1 and TRBJ2-2; 9 bases are a match to TRBD1. The CDR3 is 14 amino acids. Germline assignment: CDR1 SQVTM and CDR2 ANQGSEA. The trim removed 5 bases at V and 5 bases at J, leaving 6 bases unmatched.

This clonotype was seen ten or more times. The chain links TRBV11-1 to TRBJ2-5; 10 bases match TRBD2. The CDR3 spans 18 residues. Germline CDR1 SGHAT, CDR2 FQDESV (reference sequence). With V trimmed by 4 bases and J by 4 bases, 15 bases remained unmatched. CDR3 amino acids: CASSYRTGSRTSGETQYF. DNA of the CDR3: TGTGCCAGCAGCTACCGGACAGGGAGTCGGACTAGCGGAGAGACCCAGTACTTC.

This clonotype was observed a few times. The V call is TRBV11-3, the J call TRBJ2-2, with 9 bases fitting TRBD1. The germline V gene encodes CDR1 SGHNT and CDR2 YENEEA. This CDR3 has 16 amino acids. V was pared by 5 bases and J by 7 bases, with 11 bases of the junction left unmatched. In DNA, the CDR3 is TGTGCCAGCAGCCCGCGCTCCGGGACAGGGTACGGGGAGCTGTTTTTT. This translates into CASSPRSGTGYGELFF.

This clonotype was recorded a few times. DNA for the CDR3: TGTGCCAGCAGCTTTTCCTTCAGCGGAAACACAGATACGCAGTATTTT. It codes for CASSFSFSGNTDTQYF. J is TRBJ2-3 and V is TRBV11-2; weak D call: TRBD2 (5 bases). The CDR3 consists of 16 residues. CDR1 and CDR2 from the germline V gene are SGHAT and FQNNGV. Trimming took 3 bases from V and 2 from J, leaving 15 bases between them.

This clonotype was observed a few times. The rearrangement uses TRBV5-1 and TRBJ2-2; 7 bases match TRBD2. J gave up 5 bases and V 4 bases, and 8 bases lay outside the gene matches. The CDR3 is 15 residues long. Germline CDR1 and CDR2: SGHRS and YFSETQ. The CDR3: CASSPGLSSTGELFF. CDR3 coding DNA: TGCGCCAGCAGCCCGGGACTAAGTTCTACCGGGGAGCTGTTTTTT. The full variable domain, in which reference TRBV5-1 and TRBJ2-2 provide the parts outside the CDR3, is KAGVTQTPRYLIKTRGQQVTLSCSPISGHRSVSWYQQTPGQGLQFLFEYFSETQRNKGNFPGRFSGRQFSNSRSEMNVSTLELGDSALYLCASSPGLSSTGELFFGEGSRLTVL.

V gene TRBV2 combines with J gene TRBJ2-5; 11 bases are a match to TRBD2. In germline, CDR1 is SNHLY, CDR2 FYNNEI. Losses at the gene ends were 6 bases for V and 4 bases for J; bases not matched to a gene: 4. The CDR3 has 14 residues. CDR3 nucleotides: TGTGCCAGCAGACCCGGACTAGCGGGAGAGACCCAGTACTTC. Its translation is CASRPGLAGETQYF.